These T cell receptor beta chains were read from a single sample in a study of T cells in Graves' hyperthyroidism and ophthalmopathy. TCRdb redid the calling of the multiplex PCR reads with MiXCR, one entry per CDR3 protein. The sample yields hundreds of thousands of distinct CDR3 sequences, just under 20% seen once. What was sequenced was blood. These receptors all come from a man in his forties with Graves' ophthalmopathy. The CDR3 runs from the conserved cysteine through the conserved F or W. The D gene is left open where the match is weak. Only part of the rows carry a size: once, few, many, or a class if the clone is expanded.

v_call	clone_size	d_call	j_call	cdr3_nt	cdr3_aa
TRBV6-5	once	NA	TRBJ2-1	TGTGCCAGCAGTTACGGGACGAAGGTTAATGAGCAGTTCTTC	CASSYGTKVNEQFF
TRBV9	NA	TRBD2	TRBJ2-7	TGTGCCAGCAGCGTAGGACTAGCGGGAGGTCACGAGCAGTACTTC	CASSVGLAGGHEQYF
TRBV12-3/TRBV12-4	few	TRBD2	TRBJ2-5	TGTGCCAGCAGCGCCGGGAGGGGACCCCAAGGGACCCAGTACTTC	CASSAGRGPQGTQYF
TRBV20-1	few	NA	TRBJ1-2	TGCAGTGCTAGAAAGGGGAACTATGGCTACACCTTC	CSARKGNYGYTF
TRBV20-1	many	NA	TRBJ2-5	TGCAGTGGGGCGCGTACTCAAGAGACCCAGTACTTC	CSGARTQETQYF
TRBV6-1	few	TRBD1	TRBJ1-5	TGTGCCAGCAGTGCTTCGGGACAGGGGGCGAATCAGCCCCAGCATTTT	CASSASGQGANQPQHF
TRBV2	few	NA	TRBJ1-6	TGTGCCAGCAGCGATCCCCGTGCAGGGCGGCATTCACCCCTCCACTTT	CASSDPRAGRHSPLHF
TRBV20-1	NA	TRBD2	TRBJ2-5	TGCAGTGCCCGAAGAAGAGGAGCGGGGCATTCCGAGACCCAGTACTTC	CSARRRGAGHSETQYF
TRBV7-9	NA	NA	TRBJ1-1	TGTGCCAGCACCCAAATGGGGGGGCGATCGGCTTTCTTT	CASTQMGGRSAFF
TRBV2	many	NA	TRBJ2-1	TGTGCCGCAAGGTCTGGGCTAGCTTATGAGCAGTTCTTC	CAARSGLAYEQFF
TRBV11-2	NA	NA	TRBJ2-1	TGTGCCAGCAGCAGAAGGAGAGGACAGCCTAAACTTGACAATGAGCAGTTCTTC	CASSRRRGQPKLDNEQFF
TRBV5-6	few	NA	TRBJ2-7	TGTGCCAGCAGCTTCTACCCGGAGCCCTACGAGCAGTACTTC	CASSFYPEPYEQYF
TRBV6-6	few	NA	TRBJ2-2	TGTGCCAGCAGTTACGGCAGGGCTATTGGCGGGGAGCTGTTTTTT	CASSYGRAIGGELFF
TRBV28	few	TRBD1	TRBJ1-6	TGTGCCAGCAGCCCCTCCTGGGACAGGAGTTCACCCCTCCACTTT	CASSPSWDRSSPLHF
TRBV5-4	NA	TRBD1	TRBJ1-1	TGTGCCAGCACCCTGTCCGGGACAGGGAACACTGAAGCTTTCTTT	CASTLSGTGNTEAFF
TRBV7-2	NA	NA	TRBJ1-2	TGTGCCAGCAGCTTAGAGACGGTAGCTAACTATGGCTACACCTTC	CASSLETVANYGYTF
TRBV5-1	many	NA	TRBJ2-1	TGCGCCAGCTGCCGGGACTCACCCTCCTACAATGAGCAGTTCTTC	CASCRDSPSYNEQFF
TRBV5-1	few	NA	TRBJ1-2	TGCGCCAGCAGCTTGGAGACAGGAACGAACTATGGCTACACCTTC	CASSLETGTNYGYTF
TRBV7-8	NA	NA	TRBJ2-7	TGTGCCAGCAGCTTAAATGGGGGGAGGTCTCCCTACGAGCAGTACTTC	CASSLNGGRSPYEQYF
TRBV13	NA	NA	TRBJ2-7	TGTGCCAGCAGCGTCCGGGGACACGACTCCTACGAGCAGTACTTC	CASSVRGHDSYEQYF
TRBV20-1	NA	TRBD1	TRBJ1-5	TGCAGTGCTGAGGACAGGGAGGTCAGGCAGCCCCAGCATTTT	CSAEDREVRQPQHF
TRBV19	NA	NA	TRBJ2-1	TGTGCCAGTACCGAAACTAGGGACGGCCCTGAGCAGTTCTTC	CASTETRDGPEQFF
TRBV11-1	NA	TRBD1	TRBJ1-6	TGTGCCAGCAGCCCTGGGACAGGGGGCGTCTATAATTCACCCCTCCACTTT	CASSPGTGGVYNSPLHF
TRBV6-2/TRBV6-3	NA	NA	TRBJ2-7	TGTGCCAGCAGGGAGGGACAGTCCTACGAGCAGTACTTC	CASREGQSYEQYF
TRBV7-9	NA	NA	TRBJ1-4	TGTGCCAGCAGCTACCAGTCCAATGAAAAACTGTTTTTT	CASSYQSNEKLFF
TRBV28	NA	NA	TRBJ2-1	TGTGCCAGCACGGTGTGGGAGGTGAATGAGCAGTTCTTC	CASTVWEVNEQFF
TRBV30	many	NA	TRBJ1-2	TGTGCCTCTGATTGGGCTCGAGGCTACACCTTC	CASDWARGYTF
TRBV29-1	NA	TRBD1	TRBJ2-7	TGCAGCGTTGAAGACGGACAGGAGACCTACGAGCAGTACTTC	CSVEDGQETYEQYF
TRBV7-8	NA	NA	TRBJ2-5	TGTGCCAGCAGCTTTGGGATCAGCGGATGGTACTTC	CASSFGISGWYF
TRBV27	NA	TRBD1	TRBJ2-7	TGTGCCAGCAGTTTATATTCGCGGACAGGGTTCTACGAGCAGTACTTC	CASSLYSRTGFYEQYF
TRBV12-3/TRBV12-4	NA	NA	TRBJ1-2	TGTGCCTGCAGTTTAAGGGGGATGGGCTATGGCTACACCTTC	CACSLRGMGYGYTF
TRBV12-3/TRBV12-4	NA	TRBD2	TRBJ2-1	TGTGCCAGCCTCATAGCGGGAGGAGATGGTAGTGAGCAGTTCTTC	CASLIAGGDGSEQFF
TRBV6-1	few	NA	TRBJ1-5	TGTGCCAGCAGACGGGACAACAATCAGCCCCAGCATTTT	CASRRDNNQPQHF
TRBV7-9	NA	TRBD2	TRBJ2-7	TGTGCCAGCAGCCCTAGCGGGGCCAGCTCCTACGAGCAGTACTTC	CASSPSGASSYEQYF
TRBV6-2/TRBV6-3	NA	TRBD1	TRBJ1-1	TGTGCCAGCAGTTACTCGGACAGGGACGGCGCTGAAGCTTTCTTT	CASSYSDRDGAEAFF
TRBV11-2	many	TRBD1	TRBJ2-5	TGTGCCAGCAGGGTCACAGGGGCAGAGACCCAGTACTTC	CASRVTGAETQYF
TRBV5-1	NA	NA	TRBJ2-7	TGCGCCAGCAGGGGGGCCTTCTACGAGCAGTACTTC	CASRGAFYEQYF
TRBV6-1	NA	NA	TRBJ1-2	TGTGCCAGCAGTTTTATGGGCGAGAATGGCTACACCTTC	CASSFMGENGYTF
TRBV28	many	NA	TRBJ1-4	TGTGCCAGCAGCCTGGGAAGGCAGGCCTTTTGGAATGAAAAACTGTTTTTT	CASSLGRQAFWNEKLFF
TRBV19	few	TRBD1	TRBJ1-1	TGTGCCAGTAGTACCCCTTACCGGGACAGTATCGACACTGAAGCTTTCTTT	CASSTPYRDSIDTEAFF
TRBV7-9	NA	NA	TRBJ2-1	TGTGCCAGCACCCCGGGTAATGAGCAGTTCTTC	CASTPGNEQFF
TRBV5-6	many	NA	TRBJ2-3	TGTGCCAGCACCTCCCTCCCCTTTCGCCCGGGCGATACGCAGTATTTT	CASTSLPFRPGDTQYF
TRBV12-3/TRBV12-4	NA	TRBD1	TRBJ2-1	TGTGCCAGCAGCTCCGGGACAGGGGTAGGGGTGCAGTTCTTC	CASSSGTGVGVQFF
TRBV12-3/TRBV12-4	many	NA	TRBJ1-3	TGTGCCAGCAGTTTCCCCTGGGTCTCTGGAAACACCATATATTTT	CASSFPWVSGNTIYF
TRBV6-1	many	NA	TRBJ2-1	TGTGCCAGCAGTCCGTCTGAGTCGAGCTCCTACAATGAGCAGTTCTTC	CASSPSESSSYNEQFF
TRBV7-2	NA	NA	TRBJ2-4	TGTGCCAGCACCCTTTCCAGGGGGGTTAGAGAAAACATTCAGTACTTC	CASTLSRGVRENIQYF
TRBV6-2/TRBV6-3	few	NA	TRBJ2-1	TGTGCCAGCAGTTCCACTAGCCTCTACAATGAGCAGTTCTTC	CASSSTSLYNEQFF
TRBV14	NA	NA	TRBJ2-3	TGTGCCACGAAAGGTAGCGGTAAGCAGTATTTT	CATKGSGKQYF
TRBV20-1	NA	NA	TRBJ1-1	TGCAGTGTCAAATCGAGGGTAGGGGTGGTAACTGAAGCTTTCTTT	CSVKSRVGVVTEAFF
TRBV29-1	NA	TRBD2	TRBJ2-7	TGCAGCGTTGAGGGGACCCTAGCGGACGAGCAGTACTTC	CSVEGTLADEQYF